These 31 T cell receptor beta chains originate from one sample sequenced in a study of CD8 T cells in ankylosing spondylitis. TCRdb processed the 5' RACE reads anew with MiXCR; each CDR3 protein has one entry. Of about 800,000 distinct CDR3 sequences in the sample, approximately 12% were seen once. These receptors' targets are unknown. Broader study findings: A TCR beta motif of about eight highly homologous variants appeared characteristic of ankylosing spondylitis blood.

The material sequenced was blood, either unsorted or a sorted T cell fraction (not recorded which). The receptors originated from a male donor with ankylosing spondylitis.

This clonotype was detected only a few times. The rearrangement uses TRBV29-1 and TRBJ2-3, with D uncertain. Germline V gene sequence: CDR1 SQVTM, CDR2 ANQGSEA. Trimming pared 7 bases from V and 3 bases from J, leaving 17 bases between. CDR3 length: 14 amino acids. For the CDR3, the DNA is TGCAGCGAACTGCCGTACGGGCTAACAGATACGCAGTATTTT. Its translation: CSELPYGLTDTQYF.

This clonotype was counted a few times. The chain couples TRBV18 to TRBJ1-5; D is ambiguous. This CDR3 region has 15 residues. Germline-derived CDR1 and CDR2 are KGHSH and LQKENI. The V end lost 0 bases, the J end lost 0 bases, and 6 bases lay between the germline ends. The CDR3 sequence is CASSPPPYSNQPQHF. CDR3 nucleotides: TGTGCCAGCTCACCACCTCCCTATAGCAATCAGCCCCAGCATTTT.

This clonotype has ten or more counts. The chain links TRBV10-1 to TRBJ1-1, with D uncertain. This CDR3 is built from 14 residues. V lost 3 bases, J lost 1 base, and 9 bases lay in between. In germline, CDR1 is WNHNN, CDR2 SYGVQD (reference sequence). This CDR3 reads CASSDFGWNTEAFF. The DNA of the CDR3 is TGCGCCAGCAGTGATTTCGGGTGGAACACTGAAGCTTTCTTT.

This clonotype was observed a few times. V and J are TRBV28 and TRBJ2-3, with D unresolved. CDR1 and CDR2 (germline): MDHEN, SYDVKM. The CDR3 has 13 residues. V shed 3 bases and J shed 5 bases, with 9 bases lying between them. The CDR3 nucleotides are TGTGCCAGCAGTTTCTCTGTCCGAGATACGCAGTATTTT. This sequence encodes CASSFSVRDTQYF.

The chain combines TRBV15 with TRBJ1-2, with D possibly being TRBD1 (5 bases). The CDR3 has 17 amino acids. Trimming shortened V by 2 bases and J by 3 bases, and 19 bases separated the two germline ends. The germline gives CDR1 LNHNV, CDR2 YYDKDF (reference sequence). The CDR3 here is CATSRPYTRAYDYGYTF. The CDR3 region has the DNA TGTGCCACCAGCAGACCCTACACCAGGGCATATGACTATGGCTACACCTTC. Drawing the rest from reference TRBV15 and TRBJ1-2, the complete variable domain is DAMVIQNPRYQVTQFGKPVTLSCSQTLNHNVMYWYQQKSSQAPKLLFHYYDKDFNNEADTPDNFQSRRPNTSFCFLDIRSPGLGDTAMYLCATSRPYTRAYDYGYTFGSGTRLTVV.

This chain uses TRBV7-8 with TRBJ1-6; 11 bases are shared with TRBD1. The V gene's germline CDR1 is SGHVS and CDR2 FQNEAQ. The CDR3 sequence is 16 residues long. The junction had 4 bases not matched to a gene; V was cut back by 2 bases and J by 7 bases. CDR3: CASSLYRDRGNSPLHF. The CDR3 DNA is TGTGCCAGCAGCTTATACCGGGACAGGGGGAATTCACCCCTCCACTTT.

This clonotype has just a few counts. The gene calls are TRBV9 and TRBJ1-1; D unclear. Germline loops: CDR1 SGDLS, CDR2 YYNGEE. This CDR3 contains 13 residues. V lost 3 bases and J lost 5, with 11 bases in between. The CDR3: CASSGSAGTEAFF. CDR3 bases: TGTGCCAGCAGCGGTTCTGCGGGTACTGAAGCTTTCTTT.

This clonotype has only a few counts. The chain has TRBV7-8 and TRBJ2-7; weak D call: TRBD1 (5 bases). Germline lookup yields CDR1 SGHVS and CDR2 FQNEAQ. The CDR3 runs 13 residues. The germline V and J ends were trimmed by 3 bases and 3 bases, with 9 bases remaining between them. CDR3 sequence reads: CASSFWGYYEQYF. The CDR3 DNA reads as TGTGCCAGCAGCTTCTGGGGCTACTACGAGCAGTACTTC.

The CDR3 protein is CASSPGQLNMNTEAFF. The CDR3, as DNA: TGTGCCAGCTCCCCGGGACAGCTCAACATGAACACTGAAGCTTTCTTT. V is TRBV18 and J is TRBJ1-1; 7 bases are a match to TRBD1. The ends lost 6 bases at V and 0 bases at J; junction bases unmatched: 10. The CDR3 consists of 16 residues. Germline V gene sequence: CDR1 KGHSH, CDR2 LQKENI.

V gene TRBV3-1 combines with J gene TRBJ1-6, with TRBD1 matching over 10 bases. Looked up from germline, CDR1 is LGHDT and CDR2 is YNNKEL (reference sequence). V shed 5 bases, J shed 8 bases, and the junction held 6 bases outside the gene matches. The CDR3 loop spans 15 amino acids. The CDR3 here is CASSSGTGADSPLHF. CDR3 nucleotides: TGTGCCAGCAGCTCTGGGACAGGGGCGGATTCACCCCTCCACTTT. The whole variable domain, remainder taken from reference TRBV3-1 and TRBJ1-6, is DTAVSQTPKYLVTQMGNDKSIKCEQNLGHDTMYWYKQDSKKFLKIMFSYNNKELIINETVPNRFSPKSPDKAHLNLHINSLELGDSAVYFCASSSGTGADSPLHFGNGTRLTVT.

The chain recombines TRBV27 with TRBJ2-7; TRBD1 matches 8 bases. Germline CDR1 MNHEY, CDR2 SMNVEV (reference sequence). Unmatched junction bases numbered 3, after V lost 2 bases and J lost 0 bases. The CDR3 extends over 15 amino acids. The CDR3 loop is CASSLRQGSSYEQYF. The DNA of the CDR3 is TGTGCCAGCAGTTTAAGACAGGGGAGCTCCTACGAGCAGTACTTC.

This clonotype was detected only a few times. The CDR3, as DNA: TGTGCCAGCAGCCCGAAACAGCGGCTCGGCTACACCTTC. Translated: CASSPKQRLGYTF. This rearrangement joins TRBV5-5 to TRBJ1-2, with unresolved D. Germline CDR1 SGHKS, CDR2 YYEKEE (reference sequence). The CDR3 length is 13 residues. V lost 4 bases, J lost 8 bases, and 15 bases lay in between.

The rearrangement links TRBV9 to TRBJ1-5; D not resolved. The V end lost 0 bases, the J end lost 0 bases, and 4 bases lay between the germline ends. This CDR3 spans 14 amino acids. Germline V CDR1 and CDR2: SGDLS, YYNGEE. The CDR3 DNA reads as TGTGCCAGCAGCGTAGGTAATAGCAATCAGCCCCAGCATTTT. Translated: CASSVGNSNQPQHF.

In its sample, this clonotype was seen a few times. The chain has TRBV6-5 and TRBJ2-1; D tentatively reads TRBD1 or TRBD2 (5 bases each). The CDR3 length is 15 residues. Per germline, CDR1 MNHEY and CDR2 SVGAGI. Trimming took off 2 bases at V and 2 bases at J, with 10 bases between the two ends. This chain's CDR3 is CASSYGDGAYNEQFF. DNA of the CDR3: TGTGCCAGCAGTTACGGGGACGGGGCCTACAATGAGCAGTTCTTC.

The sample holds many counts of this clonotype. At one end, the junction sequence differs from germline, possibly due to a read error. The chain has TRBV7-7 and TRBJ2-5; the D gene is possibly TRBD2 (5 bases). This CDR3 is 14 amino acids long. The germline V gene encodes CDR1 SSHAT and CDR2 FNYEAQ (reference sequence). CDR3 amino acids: CASSSNTGWETQYF. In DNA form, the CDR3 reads TGTGCTAGCAGCTCAAATACGGGATGGGAGACCCAGTACTTC.

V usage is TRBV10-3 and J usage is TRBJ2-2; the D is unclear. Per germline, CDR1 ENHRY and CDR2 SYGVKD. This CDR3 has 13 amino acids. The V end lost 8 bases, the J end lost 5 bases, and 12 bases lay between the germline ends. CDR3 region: CAIAPFGTGELFF. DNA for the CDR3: TGTGCCATCGCCCCATTTGGGACCGGGGAGCTGTTTTTT.

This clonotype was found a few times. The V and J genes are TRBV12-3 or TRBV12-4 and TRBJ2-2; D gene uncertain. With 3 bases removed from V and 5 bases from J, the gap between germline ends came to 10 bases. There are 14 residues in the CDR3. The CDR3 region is CASSLARWTGELFF. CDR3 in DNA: TGTGCCAGCAGTTTGGCACGATGGACCGGGGAGCTGTTTTTT.

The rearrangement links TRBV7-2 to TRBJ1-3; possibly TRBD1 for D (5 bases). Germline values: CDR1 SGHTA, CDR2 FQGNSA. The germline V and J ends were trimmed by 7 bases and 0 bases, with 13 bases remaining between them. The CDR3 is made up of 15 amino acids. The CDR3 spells CASTEDRLSGNTIYF. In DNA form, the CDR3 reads TGTGCCAGCACCGAAGACAGACTCTCTGGAAACACCATATATTTT.

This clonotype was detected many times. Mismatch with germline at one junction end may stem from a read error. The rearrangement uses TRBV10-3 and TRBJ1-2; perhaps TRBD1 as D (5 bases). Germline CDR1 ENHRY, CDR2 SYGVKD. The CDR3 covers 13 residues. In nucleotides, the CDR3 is TGTGCCATCAGTGAGTCGATGGGACGTCAGGAAGACTTC. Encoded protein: CAISESMGRQEDF.

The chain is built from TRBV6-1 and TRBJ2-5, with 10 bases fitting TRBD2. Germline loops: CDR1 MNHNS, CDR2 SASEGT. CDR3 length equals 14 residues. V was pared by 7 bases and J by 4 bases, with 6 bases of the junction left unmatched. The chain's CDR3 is CASTSGRGVETQYF. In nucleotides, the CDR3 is TGTGCCAGCACGAGCGGGAGGGGGGTAGAGACCCAGTACTTC.

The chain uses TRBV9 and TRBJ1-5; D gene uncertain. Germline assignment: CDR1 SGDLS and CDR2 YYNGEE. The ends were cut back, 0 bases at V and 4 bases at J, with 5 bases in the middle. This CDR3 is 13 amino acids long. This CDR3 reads CASSVDVNQPQHF. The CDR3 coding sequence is TGTGCCAGCAGCGTAGATGTGAATCAGCCCCAGCATTTT.

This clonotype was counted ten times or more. The CDR3 DNA reads as TGCAGTGCTAGATCAGCGACGGTAGAAAAACTGTTTTTT. Its protein product is CSARSATVEKLFF. The chain employs TRBV20-1 and TRBJ1-4; D call uncertain. Looked up from germline, CDR1 is DFQATT and CDR2 is SNEGSKA (reference sequence). Trimming shortened V by 2 bases and J by 8 bases, and 12 bases separated the two germline ends. The CDR3 is 13 residues long.

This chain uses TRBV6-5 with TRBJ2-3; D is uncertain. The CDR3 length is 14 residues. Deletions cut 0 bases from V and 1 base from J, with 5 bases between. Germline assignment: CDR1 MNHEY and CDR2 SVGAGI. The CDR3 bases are TGTGCCAGCAGTTACTCGATCCGCACAGATACGCAGTATTTT. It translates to CASSYSIRTDTQYF.

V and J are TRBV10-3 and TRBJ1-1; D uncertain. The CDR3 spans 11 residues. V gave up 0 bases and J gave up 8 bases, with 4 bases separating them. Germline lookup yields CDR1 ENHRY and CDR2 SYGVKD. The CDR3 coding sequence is TGTGCCATCAGTGAGTCCAACGAAGCTTTCTTT. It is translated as CAISESNEAFF.

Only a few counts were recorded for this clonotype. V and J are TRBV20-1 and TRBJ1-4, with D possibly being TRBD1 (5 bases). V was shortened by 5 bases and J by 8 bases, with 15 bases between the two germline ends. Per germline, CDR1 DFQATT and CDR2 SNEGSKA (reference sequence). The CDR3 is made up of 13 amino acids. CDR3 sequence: CSAATGVREKLFF. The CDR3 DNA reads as TGCAGTGCTGCGACGGGGGTACGGGAAAAACTGTTTTTT.

CDR3 amino acids: CSARKETDEAFF. CDR3 nucleotide sequence: TGCAGTGCGCGGAAGGAGACAGATGAAGCTTTCTTT. The rearrangement joins TRBV20-1 to TRBJ1-1; weak D call: TRBD1 (5 bases). This CDR3 region has 12 residues. V was clipped by 6 bases and J by 7 bases, with 15 bases between them. Germline lookup yields CDR1 DFQATT and CDR2 SNEGSKA (reference sequence).

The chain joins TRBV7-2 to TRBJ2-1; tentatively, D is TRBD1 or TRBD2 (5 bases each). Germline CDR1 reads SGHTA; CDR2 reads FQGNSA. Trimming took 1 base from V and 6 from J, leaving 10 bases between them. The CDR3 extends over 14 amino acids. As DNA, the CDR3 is TGTGCCAGCAGCTTAGTATCCGGGGCCAATGAGCAGTTCTTC. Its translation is CASSLVSGANEQFF.

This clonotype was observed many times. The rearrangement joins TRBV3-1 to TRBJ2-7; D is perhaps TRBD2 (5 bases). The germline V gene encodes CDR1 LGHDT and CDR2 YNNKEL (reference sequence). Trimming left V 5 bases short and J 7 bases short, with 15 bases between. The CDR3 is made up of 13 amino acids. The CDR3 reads CASSEGTLAEQYF. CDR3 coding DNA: TGTGCCAGCAGCGAAGGAACTCTAGCAGAGCAGTACTTC.

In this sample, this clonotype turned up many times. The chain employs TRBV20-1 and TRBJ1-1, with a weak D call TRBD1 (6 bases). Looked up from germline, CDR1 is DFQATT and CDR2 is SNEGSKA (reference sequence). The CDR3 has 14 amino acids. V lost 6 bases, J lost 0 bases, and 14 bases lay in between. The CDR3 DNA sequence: TGCAGTGCCCTCAGGGGCCCCTTGAACACTGAAGCTTTCTTT. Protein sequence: CSALRGPLNTEAFF.

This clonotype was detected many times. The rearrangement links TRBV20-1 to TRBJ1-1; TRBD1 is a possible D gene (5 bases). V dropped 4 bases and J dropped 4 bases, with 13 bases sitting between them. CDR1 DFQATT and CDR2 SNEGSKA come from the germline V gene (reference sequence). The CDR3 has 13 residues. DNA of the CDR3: TGCAGTGCTATGAGGGGTAGTGGCACTGAAGCTTTCTTT. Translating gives CSAMRGSGTEAFF.

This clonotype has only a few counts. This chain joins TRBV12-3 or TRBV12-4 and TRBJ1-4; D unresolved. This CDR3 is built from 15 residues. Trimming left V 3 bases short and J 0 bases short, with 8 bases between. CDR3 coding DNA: TGTGCCAGCAGTTTTTCCTATGCAACTAATGAAAAACTGTTTTTT. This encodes CASSFSYATNEKLFF.